These T cell receptor beta chains were read from a single sample in a study of blood T cell repertoires in COVID-19. Data came from immunoSEQ multiplex PCR; TCRdb stores just in-frame clones and leaves some out. The sample lists about 300,000 clones, roughly 82% seen once, with 1.6% in the top ten. The specimen was peripheral blood. Source of these receptors: a woman in her forties or fifties with acute or convalescent COVID-19. Each CDR3 is given with its conserved first and last residue. The order of the fields is V gene, J gene, CDR3 length, clone size, D gene, CDR3 protein, CDR3 DNA. D genes are given only for firm matches. Where a row states a size, it is once, few, many or the class of an expanded clone; other rows omit it.

>TRBV25-1|TRBJ1-5|14|few|TRBD1
CASTGQGADQPQHF
TGTGCCAGCACGGGACAGGGGGCCGATCAGCCCCAGCATTTT
>TRBV5-1|TRBJ1-6|14|NA|TRBD1
CASSPGQGGSPLHF
TGCGCCAGCAGCCCGGGACAGGGCGGGTCACCCCTCCACTTT
>TRBV27|TRBJ2-3|15|once|TRBD2
CASNIVGLATDTQYF
TGTGCCAGCAACATAGTGGGACTAGCGACAGATACGCAGTATTTT
>TRBV24-1|TRBJ2-3|14|NA|NA
CATSDGTYRDTQYF
TGTGCCACCAGTGATGGGACTTACCGGGATACGCAGTATTTT
>TRBV7-9|TRBJ1-6|15|NA|TRBD1
CASSLGQGGRSPLHF
TGTGCCAGCAGCTTAGGACAGGGAGGAAGATCACCCCTCCACTTT
>TRBV5-1|TRBJ1-1|14|NA|NA
CASSPRPGVTEAFF
TGCGCCAGCAGCCCCCGTCCCGGGGTCACCGAAGCTTTCTTT
>TRBV4-3|TRBJ1-4|14|NA|NA
CASSQGRSQEKLFF
TGCGCCAGCAGCCAGGGGAGGAGCCAAGAAAAACTGTTTTTT
>TRBV28|TRBJ2-3|15|NA|TRBD2
CASRGSGRGADTQYF
TGTGCCAGCAGGGGAAGCGGGAGGGGGGCAGATACGCAGTATTTT
>TRBV7-8|TRBJ2-3|15|NA|TRBD2
CASSLELAGTDTQYF
TGTGCCAGCAGCTTAGAACTAGCGGGCACAGATACGCAGTATTTT
>TRBV28|TRBJ2-5|16|NA|TRBD2
CASSFPTSGNQETQYF
TGTGCCAGCAGTTTCCCGACTAGCGGGAATCAAGAGACCCAGTACTTC
>TRBV12-3/TRBV12-4|TRBJ2-7|13|NA|TRBD2
CASTGGEYYEQYF
TGTGCCAGCACGGGGGGGGAATACTACGAGCAGTACTTC
>TRBV28|TRBJ2-7|14|NA|TRBD2
CASSLAGFSYEQYF
TGTGCCAGCAGTCTAGCGGGATTCTCCTACGAGCAGTACTTC
>TRBV27|TRBJ2-1|17|NA|NA
CASSLLSGLATYNEQFF
TGTGCCAGCAGTTTATTATCTGGTCTAGCGACCTACAATGAGCAGTTCTTC
>TRBV6-5|TRBJ2-7|15|NA|TRBD2
CASRVTTSVNYEQYF
TGTGCCAGCCGGGTCACGACTAGCGTAAACTACGAGCAGTACTTC
>TRBV7-3|TRBJ2-5|15|NA|TRBD1
CASSRSGTGEETQYF
TGTGCCAGCAGCCGATCCGGGACAGGGGAAGAGACCCAGTACTTC
>TRBV4-1|TRBJ2-1|15|NA|TRBD2
CASSPPAGDYNEQFF
TGCGCCAGCAGCCCACCAGCGGGAGACTACAATGAGCAGTTCTTC
>TRBV12-3/TRBV12-4|TRBJ2-1|12|few|NA
CASHYRGNEQFF
TGTGCCAGCCACTACCGGGGAAATGAGCAGTTCTTC
>TRBV5-1|TRBJ2-1|15|once|NA
CASSLGGTTYNEQFF
TGCGCCAGCAGCTTGGGGGGCACCACATACAATGAGCAGTTCTTC
>TRBV10-3|TRBJ1-5|14|NA|TRBD1
CAISPQGVNQPQHF
TGTGCCATCAGCCCCCAGGGGGTCAATCAGCCCCAGCATTTT
>TRBV7-8|TRBJ2-7|14|NA|TRBD2
CASSPAGLPYEQYF
TGTGCCAGCAGCCCAGCGGGACTGCCCTACGAGCAGTACTTC
>TRBV7-8|TRBJ2-1|16|NA|NA
CASSLLLALPGDEQFF
TGTGCCAGCAGCTTATTACTAGCTCTTCCTGGCGATGAGCAGTTCTTC
>TRBV7-8|TRBJ2-7|13|NA|NA
CASSYDNSYEQYF
TGTGCCAGCAGCTACGACAATTCCTACGAGCAGTACTTC
>TRBV18|TRBJ2-1|15|NA|TRBD2
CASSPGLAGGNEQFF
TGTGCCAGCTCACCAGGACTAGCGGGAGGCAATGAGCAGTTCTTC
>TRBV19|TRBJ1-1|15|NA|TRBD1
CASSARYRGRAEAFF
TGTGCCAGTAGTGCGCGATACAGGGGGAGGGCTGAAGCTTTCTTT
>TRBV28|TRBJ2-5|14|NA|NA
CASSLEGRGETQYF
TGTGCCAGCAGTTTAGAGGGCAGGGGAGAGACCCAGTACTTC
>TRBV19|TRBJ1-3|15|NA|TRBD1
CASSRQGLGGNTIYF
TGTGCCAGTAGCAGACAGGGATTGGGTGGAAACACCATATATTTT
>TRBV7-9|TRBJ2-7|13|NA|NA
CASERQGAYEQYF
TGTGCCAGCGAGCGCCAGGGCGCCTACGAGCAGTACTTC
>TRBV20-1|TRBJ1-1|9|NA|NA
CSAEVEAFF
TGCAGTGCTGAGGTCGAAGCTTTCTTT
>TRBV5-6|TRBJ2-1|15|NA|NA
CASSPDARVDNEQFF
TGTGCCAGCAGCCCGGATGCCAGGGTGGACAATGAGCAGTTCTTC
>TRBV7-3|TRBJ2-7|14|few|TRBD2
CASSFSGRYHEQYF
TGTGCCAGCAGCTTTAGCGGGAGATACCACGAGCAGTACTTC
>TRBV27|TRBJ2-1|15|NA|TRBD2
CASSLISGGYNEQFF
TGTGCCAGCAGTTTAATCAGCGGGGGCTACAATGAGCAGTTCTTC
>TRBV18|TRBJ2-3|17|NA|TRBD2
CASSPPGTSGSTDTQYF
TGTGCCAGCTCACCACCGGGAACTAGCGGGAGCACAGATACGCAGTATTTT